The present entry profiles one T cell receptor (beta chain) with its context. As to time point: pre-sensitization, week 0. The treatment: therapeutic diphenylcyclopropenone sensitization with weekly scalp DPC. TCRdb processed the RACE reads anew with MiXCR; each CDR3 protein has one entry. In the table there are fewer than 350,000 distinct CDR3 sequences, approximately 7.5% of which are singletons. The data were obtained in a study of human T cells and chemical hapten exposure. Study as a whole: How much TCR each sample yielded varied, mostly because pooled library volumes differed slightly.

Germline V gene data show CDR1 as SGHDT and CDR2 as YYEEEE. The ends were cut back, 4 bases at V and 5 bases at J, with 6 bases in the middle. The CDR3 is 12 residues long. The TCR was taken from a man between 18 and 29 years old with alopecia areata. Some clones in this sample may be carry-over from other donors' samples. Sequenced material: whole blood, taken in connection with sensitization to the hapten diphenylcyclopropenone (DPC). The rearrangement uses TRBV5-6 and TRBJ2-2; the D call may be TRBD1 or TRBD2 (5 bases each). The CDR3 reads CASSEGTGELFF. The CDR3 DNA reads as TGTGCCAGCAGCGAGGGGACCGGGGAGCTGTTTTTT. Full variable domain (rest looked up from reference TRBV5-6 and TRBJ2-2): DAGVTQSPTHLIKTRGQQVTLRCSPKSGHDTVSWYQQALGQGPQFIFQYYEEEERQRGNFPDRFSGHQFPNYSSELNVNALLLGDSALYLCASSEGTGELFFGEGSRLTVL.